This T cell receptor (beta chain) was identified during a study of T cells in Graves' hyperthyroidism and ophthalmopathy. Amplification yielded TCR beta CDR3 regions, with RNA transcripts as the source. First-round RT-PCR targeting the TCR CDR3 was performed with the HTBI primer set. TCRdb independently ran MiXCR on the multiplex PCR reads; one entry per CDR3 protein. There are fewer than 900,000 distinct CDR3 sequences in the sample; about a sixth occur only once, and under 10% lies in the top ten. Patients aged 18 to 65 had newly diagnosed hyperthyroidism lasting under 2 months. The length of the CDR3 is 13 residues. Trimming cost V 6 bases and J 5 bases; bases outside gene matches: 7. Per the germline V gene, CDR1 is MDHEN and CDR2 is SYDVKM.

The sample taken for sequencing was blood. The receptor comes from a man aged 18 to 30 with Graves' hyperthyroidism. The chain is built from TRBV28 and TRBJ2-7; 7 nucleotides match TRBD1. The CDR3 nucleotides read TGTGCCAGCAGCACAGGGGCAGAAGACGAGCAGTACTTC. It yields the protein CASSTGAEDEQYF.